Presented here are 15 T cell receptor beta chains from one specimen sequenced in a study of CD8 T cells in ankylosing spondylitis. TCRdb used MiXCR to reprocess the 5' RACE reads, holding one entry per CDR3 protein. Altogether over 75,000 distinct CDR3 sequences are present, about 9% being singletons, with the ten largest covering over 4.5%. The sequenced sample consisted of blood, either unsorted or a sorted T cell fraction (not recorded which). These receptors were collected from a male donor with ankylosing spondylitis or in good health (not recorded which).

This clonotype was seen at least ten times. V and J are TRBV20-1 and TRBJ2-3; D remains unclear. Trimming stripped 3 bases from V and 8 bases from J, with 6 bases between. CDR3 length: 10 amino acids. Germline values: CDR1 DFQATT, CDR2 SNEGSKA (reference sequence). CDR3 sequence reads: CSASGSTQYF. The CDR3 coding sequence is TGCAGTGCTAGTGGGTCTACGCAGTATTTT.

This clonotype was observed many times. CDR3 nucleotides: TGTGCCAGCAGTTTTAAGTACGGCGGGGGGCCCTCCACAGATACGCAGTATTTT. Protein sequence: CASSFKYGGGPSTDTQYF. The chain has TRBV12-3 or TRBV12-4 and TRBJ2-3, with TRBD2 matching 8 bases. V shed 3 bases, J shed 2 bases, and the junction held 13 bases outside the gene matches. This CDR3 is built from 18 residues.

The V and J genes are TRBV7-2 and TRBJ2-5; TRBD1 is a possible D gene (6 bases). This CDR3 is 13 amino acids long. V lost 5 bases, J lost 0 bases, and 7 bases lay in between. Per the germline V gene, CDR1 is SGHTA and CDR2 is FQGNSA. CDR3 nucleotides: TGTGCCAGCAGCGGACAGTACCAAGAGACCCAGTACTTC. Amino acids: CASSGQYQETQYF.

This clonotype was seen repeatedly, ten times or more. CDR3 in amino acids: CASSPPGSADKAFF. For the CDR3, the DNA is TGTGCCAGTAGCCCCCCCGGGTCGGCAGACAAAGCTTTCTTT. This chain joins TRBV19 and TRBJ1-1; unclear D gene. Per the germline V gene, CDR1 is LNHDA and CDR2 is SQIVND (reference sequence). V lost 6 bases, J lost 9 bases, and 20 bases lay in between. This CDR3 region has 14 residues.

V usage is TRBV4-1 and J usage is TRBJ2-3; no clear D gene. This CDR3 comprises 13 residues. Germline-derived CDR1 and CDR2 are MGHRA and YSYEKL. The V end was cut by 3 bases, the J end by 3 bases, with 7 bases between. The CDR3 loop reads CASSQLRTDTQYF. As DNA, the CDR3 is TGCGCCAGCAGCCAGTTACGAACAGATACGCAGTATTTT.

This clonotype came up many times. This sequence joins TRBV7-8 and TRBJ2-7, with D hard to call. With 4 bases removed from V and 6 bases from J, the gap between germline ends came to 10 bases. Germline loops: CDR1 SGHVS, CDR2 FQNEAQ. The CDR3 has 12 residues. The CDR3 region is CASSSARVEQYF. CDR3 bases: TGTGCCAGCAGCTCGGCACGGGTCGAGCAGTACTTC.

This clonotype was counted ten times or more. The CDR3 DNA follows: TGTGCCAGCAGTTTACGGGACCTCTATGGCTACACCTTC. This gives the protein CASSLRDLYGYTF. This chain joins TRBV12-3 or TRBV12-4 and TRBJ1-2; a weak D match, TRBD1 (5 bases). Trimming shortened V by 2 bases and J by 4 bases, and 8 bases separated the two germline ends. The CDR3 has 13 residues.

This clonotype was counted between two and nine times. This rearrangement joins TRBV30 to TRBJ1-1; 7 bases line up with TRBD1. The CDR3 length is 13 residues. The ends lost 2 bases at V and 8 bases at J; junction bases unmatched: 8. The V gene's germline CDR1 is GTSNPN and CDR2 SVGIG (reference sequence). CDR3 in DNA: TGTGCCTGGAGTTCGAACAGGGGATCCGAAGCTTTCTTT. The encoded protein is CAWSSNRGSEAFF.

A few counts support this clonotype. CDR3 protein: CATAGGANYGYTF. In DNA, the CDR3 is TGTGCCACCGCCGGGGGTGCCAACTATGGCTACACCTTC. The chain links TRBV18 to TRBJ1-2; possible D gene TRBD1, 5 bases. Between the trimmed V and J ends, which lost 10 bases and 2 bases, there was a span of 14 bases. CDR3 size: 13 residues. The germline V gene encodes CDR1 KGHSH and CDR2 LQKENI.

This clonotype was seen many times. The chain combines TRBV12-3 or TRBV12-4 with TRBJ2-7; TRBD1 is a possible D gene (6 bases). V was trimmed by 4 bases and J by 2 bases, leaving 9 bases between them. CDR3 size: 13 residues. CDR3 in amino acids: CASSYRDAYEQYF. CDR3 nucleotides: TGTGCCAGCAGTTACAGGGATGCCTACGAGCAGTACTTC.

Details on this clonotype: Sequence at one end of the junction differs from germline and may be a read error. The gene calls are TRBV20-1 and TRBJ2-7; 8 bases map to TRBD2. Germline-derived CDR1 and CDR2 are DFQATT and SNEGSKA (reference sequence). The CDR3 consists of 17 residues. In DNA, the CDR3 is TGCTGTGCTAGAGACCCGTCGGCGGGGGGCACTGGGGACGAGCAGTACTTC. It yields the protein CCARDPSAGGTGDEQYF.

Of note for this clonotype: Mismatch with germline at one junction end may stem from a read error. The chain recombines TRBV6-1 with TRBJ2-7; 13 bases are a match to TRBD2. Germline V CDR1 and CDR2: MNHNS, SASEGT. This CDR3 is built from 16 residues. The CDR3 DNA is TGTGCCAGCAGCCTAAACTCTGGACTAGCGGGGGCCACTCGGAACTTC. It translates to CASSLNSGLAGATRNF.

V usage is TRBV18 and J usage is TRBJ2-5; D is ambiguous. Trimming removed 0 bases from V and 1 base from J, with 9 bases in between. In germline, CDR1 is KGHSH, CDR2 LQKENI. The CDR3 extends over 15 amino acids. CDR3 coding DNA: TGTGCCAGCTCACCACCTCGGGTTAGCCAAGAGACCCAGTACTTC. It yields the protein CASSPPRVSQETQYF.

The V and J genes are TRBV12-3 or TRBV12-4 and TRBJ1-1; no reliable D call. The CDR3 extends over 18 amino acids. Between the trimmed V and J ends, which lost 1 base and 0 bases, there was a span of 18 bases. The CDR3 nucleotides are TGTGCCAGCAGTTTAGTTTACGACACTTGGGGTTTGAACACTGAAGCTTTCTTT. This gives the protein CASSLVYDTWGLNTEAFF.

This clonotype turned up a few times. The V call is TRBV27, the J call TRBJ2-7; D remains unclear. The CDR3 consists of 14 residues. Per germline, CDR1 MNHEY and CDR2 SMNVEV (reference sequence). V was clipped by 2 bases and J by 0 bases, with 8 bases between them. This CDR3 reads CASSLGWTSYEQYF. CDR3 in DNA: TGTGCCAGCAGTTTAGGATGGACCTCCTACGAGCAGTACTTC.